The 14 T cell receptor beta chains below were found in one sample sequenced in a study of blood T cell repertoires in COVID-19. The method was immunoSEQ multiplex PCR; TCRdb's version includes in-frame clones alone and lacks a portion of them. The data contain some 100,000 clones, roughly 80% of them seen just once; the ten biggest clones take up roughly 17%. The sample consisted of peripheral blood. The receptors were gathered from a woman aged 55-70 years with acute or convalescent COVID-19.

CDR3 protein: CASSEAPGQATYNSPLHF. The DNA for the CDR3 is TGTGCCAGCTCAGAAGCTCCGGGACAGGCTACCTATAATTCACCCCTCCACTTT. J is TRBJ1-6 and V is TRBV18, with 8 bases aligning to TRBD1. Trimming cost V 5 bases and J 2 bases; bases outside gene matches: 11. The germline V gene encodes CDR1 KGHSH and CDR2 LQKENI. CDR3 length equals 18 residues.

The chain employs TRBV24-1 and TRBJ2-3; tentatively, D is TRBD2 (5 bases). CDR1 and CDR2 from the germline V gene are KGHDR and SFDVKD. The ends were cut back, 10 bases at V and 0 bases at J, with 10 bases in the middle. This CDR3 is built from 13 residues. For the CDR3, the DNA is TGTGCCACAGGAGGCTCTAGCACAGATACGCAGTATTTT. It yields the protein CATGGSSTDTQYF.

J is TRBJ2-5 and V is TRBV14, with 15 bases matching TRBD2. This CDR3 is 16 amino acids long. The V and J ends lost 3 bases and 5 bases, in that order; junction bases with no gene match: 4. The germline V gene encodes CDR1 SGHDN and CDR2 FVKESK. CDR3 sequence: CASSHGLAGGQETQYF. The CDR3 region has the DNA TGTGCCAGCAGCCACGGACTAGCGGGGGGGCAGGAGACCCAGTACTTC.

The rearrangement uses TRBV12-3 or TRBV12-4 and TRBJ1-1, with D possibly TRBD1 on 6 matching bases. This CDR3 is built from 13 residues. Deletions cut 7 bases from V and 1 base from J, with 10 bases between. The CDR3 protein is CASTLTGNTEAFF. DNA for the CDR3: TGTGCCAGCACCCTGACAGGGAACACTGAAGCTTTCTTT.

This clone was seen only a few times. This chain links TRBV19 with TRBJ1-2, with TRBD1 identical over 9 bases. Losses at the gene ends were 5 bases for V and 1 base for J; bases not matched to a gene: 11. This CDR3 has 17 residues. Germline values: CDR1 LNHDA, CDR2 SQIVND (reference sequence). The CDR3 nucleotides are TGTGCCAGTAGTCGAACCACAGGGGGCGTAATTAACTATGGCTACACCTTC. Its translation: CASSRTTGGVINYGYTF.

In its sample, this clone was seen a few times. CDR3: CASSQTGSGGETQYF. The DNA of the CDR3 is TGCGCCAGCAGCCAAACCGGGTCCGGTGGGGAGACCCAGTACTTC. The chain couples TRBV4-3 to TRBJ2-5; no definite D call. The germline V gene encodes CDR1 LGHNA and CDR2 YSLEER. Trimming cost V 2 bases and J 5 bases, with 15 bases left between them. The CDR3 is 15 residues long.

The V gene is TRBV28, the J gene TRBJ1-1; 8 bases map to TRBD1. Losses at the gene ends were 6 bases for V and 5 bases for J; bases not matched to a gene: 8. The CDR3 spans 14 residues. Germline CDR1 is MDHEN and CDR2 is SYDVKM. Here the CDR3 reads CASSRGHRGTEAFF. CDR3 coding DNA: TGTGCCAGCAGCAGGGGGCATCGGGGAACTGAAGCTTTCTTT. The variable domain in full, with the rest retrieved from reference TRBV28 and TRBJ1-1, is DVKVTQSSRYLVKRTGEKVFLECVQDMDHENMFWYRQDPGLGLRLIYFSYDVKMKEKGDIPEGYSVSREKKERFSLILESASTNQTSMYLCASSRGHRGTEAFFGQGTRLTVV.

The V and J genes are TRBV4-2 and TRBJ2-2; a possible D gene is TRBD2 (7 bases). The CDR3 loop spans 18 amino acids. Germline CDR1 reads LGHNA; CDR2 reads YNFKEQ. The V gene lost 1 base and the J gene lost 1 base, with 16 bases spanning the gap. The CDR3 DNA reads as TGTGCCAGCAGCCAAGCTTCGGGGGGCCGATTGAACACCGGGGAGCTGTTTTTT. Translating gives CASSQASGGRLNTGELFF.

Turning to this clone: The junction shows a germline mismatch at one end, possibly a read error. This chain joins TRBV11-2 and TRBJ1-2; D call uncertain. Germline V lookup: CDR1 SGHAT, CDR2 FQNNGV. CDR3 length equals 11 residues. As DNA, the CDR3 is TGTGCCAGCAGCTTGGGAGTCGGCTTGGCCTTC. Translating it yields CASSLGVGLAF.

The chain couples TRBV29-1 to TRBJ1-1, with D possibly being TRBD1 (6 bases). With 7 bases removed from V and 1 base from J, the gap between germline ends came to 13 bases. Germline V gives CDR1 SQVTM, CDR2 ANQGSEA. This CDR3 spans 13 amino acids. In DNA form, the CDR3 reads TGCAGCGCCTGGGGGCAGGGGAACACTGAAGCTTTCTTT. It codes for CSAWGQGNTEAFF.

The chain joins TRBV10-2 to TRBJ2-1, with 8 bases matching TRBD2. Germline V gene sequence: CDR1 WSHSY, CDR2 SAAADI. The CDR3 is 14 residues long. V shed 9 bases and J 5 bases; nucleotides not matched to a gene: 9. This CDR3 is CARFSSGPNNEQFF. The CDR3 DNA is TGCGCCAGGTTCTCTAGCGGGCCGAACAATGAGCAGTTCTTC.

The chain is built from TRBV7-2 and TRBJ2-1; D is possibly TRBD2 (5 bases). Per the germline V gene, CDR1 is SGHTA and CDR2 is FQGNSA. The length of the CDR3 is 15 residues. The germline V and J ends were trimmed by 5 bases and 7 bases, with 18 bases remaining between them. As DNA, the CDR3 is TGTGCCAGCAGCCCAGTCCATACTAGGGCAAATGAGCAGTTCTTC. This gives the protein CASSPVHTRANEQFF.

V is TRBV19 and J is TRBJ2-1, with 13 bases that match TRBD2. With V trimmed by 5 bases and J by 6 bases, 7 bases remained unmatched. Per germline, CDR1 LNHDA and CDR2 SQIVND (reference sequence). CDR3 length: 16 amino acids. This chain's CDR3 is CASSPGTSGIGNEQFF. The CDR3 DNA is TGTGCCAGTAGTCCCGGGACTAGCGGGATCGGCAATGAGCAGTTCTTC.

The rearrangement joins TRBV28 to TRBJ1-5; D is unclear. Deletions cut 2 bases from V and 0 bases from J, with 11 bases between. Germline values: CDR1 MDHEN, CDR2 SYDVKM. There are 16 residues in the CDR3. Written as DNA, the CDR3 is TGTGCCAGCAGTTTACCTCGCAGGAATAGCAATCAGCCCCAGCATTTT. It is translated as CASSLPRRNSNQPQHF.